What follows is one T cell receptor beta chain and its context. These data belong to a study of blood T cell repertoires in COVID-19. About the study: Sites across the United States, Italy and Spain contributed samples from acute and convalescent COVID-19. Nucleic acid was either cDNA or gDNA, and it came from T cells, B-cell-depleted T cells, or PBMCs.

V lost 3 bases to trimming and J lost 5 bases, with 16 bases between them. This CDR3 comprises 14 residues. CDR1 and CDR2 from the germline V gene are DFQATT and SNEGSKA (reference sequence). In the authors' methods: Counts of nucleated cells, estimated from reference gene primer amplification, were obtained. Produced via immunoSEQ multiplex PCR; TCRdb's table is partial and in-frame only. V and J calls and clone size are given by that table; D and trimming were obtained from the DNA. Of more than 250,000 clones listed, approximately 85% are singletons. The sequenced sample consisted of peripheral blood. This chain links TRBV20-1 with TRBJ1-2; D might be TRBD1 (6 bases). This clonotype was sampled from a man aged 50 to 60 with active or convalescent COVID-19. The CDR3, as DNA: TGCAGTGCTAGTATACCCGGACAGACTTATGGCTACACCTTC. This sequence encodes CSASIPGQTYGYTF.